This T cell receptor (beta chain) was recovered during a study of T cell repertoires in cytomegalovirus infection. Study as a whole: Recently described HLA-C-restricted plus well-studied HLA-B-restricted CMV epitopes were used. From public TCR beta signatures came an indication of both CMV infection and matching HLA type.

General study findings and limits: Pooled public TCR beta family frequency picked out CMV carriers with the relevant HLA.

This CDR3 spans 19 amino acids. The germline CDR1 and CDR2 sequences are SEHNR and FQNEAQ (reference sequence). Germline trimming cut 5 bases from V and 1 base from J; bases unmatched to any gene: 20. TCRdb fed the reads into MiXCR, producing one record per CDR3 protein. The sample records approximately 100,000 distinct CDR3 sequences, over 40% being singletons. With respect to this clonotype: Its antigen is not identified.

The chain employs TRBV7-9 and TRBJ2-7; 7 positions match TRBD1. The sample consisted of CD8+ T cells from cultured PBMCs, taken from culture after CMV antigen stimulation. The TCR comes from a human donor in good health (CMV status not recorded). Some clones in this sample may be carry-over from other donors' samples. CDR3 region: CASSLTLTRQGTLSYEQYF. In DNA form, the CDR3 reads TGTGCCAGCAGCCTAACGCTAACAAGACAGGGTACCCTTTCCTACGAGCAGTACTTC.